Listed here are 9 T cell receptor beta chains from one sample, sequenced in a study of blood T cell repertoires in COVID-19. Produced via immunoSEQ multiplex PCR; TCRdb's table is partial and in-frame only. The sample contains about 130,000 clones, roughly 90% of which appear only once. The sample consisted of peripheral blood. All receptors come from a man aged 55 to 69 with COVID-19, enrolled during active disease.

This chain links TRBV2 with TRBJ1-1, with TRBD1 as a possible D gene (5 bases). V lost 7 bases, J lost 5 bases, and 17 bases lay in between. CDR3 length equals 14 residues. The V gene's germline CDR1 is SNHLY and CDR2 FYNNEI. CDR3 in amino acids: CASKRDLGGTEAFF. The CDR3 DNA follows: TGTGCCAGCAAGAGGGACCTTGGGGGGACTGAAGCTTTCTTT.

This clone was seen more than once but under ten times. The CDR3 DNA reads TGTGCCAGCAGGGACAGCAACAATCAGCCCCAGCATTTT. As protein: CASRDSNNQPQHF. J is TRBJ1-5 and V is TRBV5-8; possible D gene TRBD1, 6 bases. Between the trimmed V and J ends, which lost 5 bases and 3 bases, there was a span of 9 bases. The germline V gene encodes CDR1 SGHTS and CDR2 YDEGEE. This CDR3 has 13 residues. The full variable domain, rest sourced from reference TRBV5-8 and TRBJ1-5, is EAGVTQSPTHLIKTRGQQATLRCSPISGHTSVYWYQQALGLGLQFLLWYDEGEERNRGNFPPRFSGRQFPNYSSELNVNALELEDSALYLCASRDSNNQPQHFGDGTRLSIL.

The chain has TRBV11-2 and TRBJ2-2; TRBD1 might be the D (5 bases). This CDR3 has 14 residues. Looked up from germline, CDR1 is SGHAT and CDR2 is FQNNGV. Trimming took 2 bases from V and 4 from J, leaving 8 bases between them. In DNA form, the CDR3 reads TGTGCCAGCAGCTTATCAGGGTTCACCGGGGAGCTGTTTTTT. Protein: CASSLSGFTGELFF.

V and J are TRBV7-9 and TRBJ2-3, with 11 bases identical to TRBD1. The CDR3 is 15 amino acids. Germline assignment: CDR1 SEHNR and CDR2 FQNEAQ (reference sequence). The J segment lost 5 bases and the V segment lost 4 bases, leaving 5 bases of the junction unmatched. The CDR3 loop reads CASSSDRGQGDTQYF. The CDR3 nucleotides are TGTGCCAGCAGCTCGGACAGGGGGCAGGGAGATACGCAGTATTTT. Based on the CDR3 plus reference TRBV7-9 and TRBJ2-3, the full variable domain is DTGVSQNPRHKITKRGQNVTFRCDPISEHNRLYWYRQTLGQGPEFLTYFQNEAQLEKSRLLSDRFSAERPKGSFSTLEIQRTEQGDSAMYLCASSSDRGQGDTQYFGPGTRLTVL.

The chain couples TRBV18 to TRBJ1-4; 7 bases fit TRBD1. Germline V gene lookup returns CDR1 KGHSH and CDR2 LQKENI. The V gene end was trimmed by 1 base and the J gene end by 4 bases; junction bases not matched to a gene: 3. CDR3 length equals 15 residues. The chain's CDR3 is CASSPRRGRNEKLFF. The CDR3 DNA is TGTGCCAGCTCACCACGGAGGGGGCGTAATGAAAAACTGTTTTTT.

The sample holds one count of this clone. The J gene is TRBJ1-1, the V gene TRBV19; 9 bases map to TRBD1. There are 15 residues in the CDR3. After removal of 6 bases from V and 1 base from J, the junction contained 6 bases not matched to a gene. Germline lookup yields CDR1 LNHDA and CDR2 SQIVND (reference sequence). The DNA for the CDR3 is TGTGCCAGTAGCCCGGACAGGGGTGCGAACACTGAAGCTTTCTTT. Amino acids: CASSPDRGANTEAFF.

V is TRBV6-5 and J is TRBJ1-6, with D tentatively TRBD1 (6 bases). V shed 1 base and J shed 8 bases, with 15 bases lying between them. This CDR3 is built from 16 residues. Germline loops: CDR1 MNHEY, CDR2 SVGAGI. The CDR3 DNA reads as TGTGCCAGCAGTTACTTCCCAAACCCAGGGGATTCACCCCTCCACTTT. Its translation is CASSYFPNPGDSPLHF.

This CDR3 reads CASSSPSGGTDTQYF. The CDR3 DNA reads as TGTGCCAGCAGTTCCCCTAGCGGGGGGACAGATACGCAGTATTTT. The chain couples TRBV27 to TRBJ2-3; 11 bases are a match to TRBD2. With V trimmed by 4 bases and J by 3 bases, 3 bases remained unmatched. The CDR3 loop spans 15 amino acids. The germline gives CDR1 MNHEY, CDR2 SMNVEV (reference sequence).

V gene TRBV30 combines with J gene TRBJ1-2; 9 positions match TRBD1. The ends lost 2 bases at V and 2 bases at J; junction bases unmatched: 6. In germline, CDR1 is GTSNPN, CDR2 SVGIG (reference sequence). This CDR3 is built from 15 residues. CDR3 region: CAWSFQTGGNYGYTF. CDR3 coding DNA: TGTGCCTGGAGTTTCCAGACAGGGGGAAACTATGGCTACACCTTC.